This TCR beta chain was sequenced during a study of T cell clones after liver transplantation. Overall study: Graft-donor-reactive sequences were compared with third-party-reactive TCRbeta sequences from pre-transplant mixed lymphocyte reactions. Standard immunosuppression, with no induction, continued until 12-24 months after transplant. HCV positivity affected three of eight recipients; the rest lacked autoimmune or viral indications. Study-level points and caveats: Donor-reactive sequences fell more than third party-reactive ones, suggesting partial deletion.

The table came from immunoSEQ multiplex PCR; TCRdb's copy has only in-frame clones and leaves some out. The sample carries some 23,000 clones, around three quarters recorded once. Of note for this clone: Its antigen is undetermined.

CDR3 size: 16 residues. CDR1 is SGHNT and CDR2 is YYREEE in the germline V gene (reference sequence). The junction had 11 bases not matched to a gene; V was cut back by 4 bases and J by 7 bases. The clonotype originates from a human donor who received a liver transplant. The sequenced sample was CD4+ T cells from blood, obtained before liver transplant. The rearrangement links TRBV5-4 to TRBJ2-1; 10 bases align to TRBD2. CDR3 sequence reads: CASSPESGGAWNEQFF. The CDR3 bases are TGTGCCAGCAGCCCCGAGAGCGGGGGGGCCTGGAATGAGCAGTTCTTC.